Presented here are 21 T cell receptor beta chains from one specimen sequenced in a study of CD8 T cells in Susac syndrome. The RNA input was roughly 0.45 to 1 ug, and it was reverse transcribed with random hexamers. Each CDR3 protein is one row after TCRdb ran MiXCR on the immunoSEQ multiplex PCR reads. Of hundreds of thousands of distinct CDR3 sequences in the sample, around 83% were seen once. The sequencing sample was made of CD8+ T cells from PBMCs. These receptors came from a human donor with multiple sclerosis.

The chain uses TRBV19 and TRBJ2-7; the match to TRBD1 covers 7 bases. V lost 3 bases and J lost 3; bases outside the gene matches: 2. The CDR3 contains 13 residues. Looked up from germline, CDR1 is LNHDA and CDR2 is SQIVND (reference sequence). The DNA for the CDR3 is TGTGCCAGTAGTATTGGACAGGACTACGAGCAGTACTTC. Encoded protein: CASSIGQDYEQYF.

The genes are TRBV20-1 and TRBJ1-5; TRBD1 agrees at 9 bases. Germline trimming cut 3 bases from V and 0 bases from J; bases unmatched to any gene: 9. The length of the CDR3 is 17 residues. Germline V lookup: CDR1 DFQATT, CDR2 SNEGSKA (reference sequence). The CDR3 loop is CSARVDRGFDSNQPQHF. CDR3 nucleotides: TGCAGTGCTAGGGTGGACAGGGGATTCGATAGCAATCAGCCCCAGCATTTT.

This clonotype showed up just once. The CDR3 loop reads CATSGYEGDRTDYGYTF. CDR3 in DNA: TGTGCCACCAGCGGGTATGAGGGGGACAGGACTGACTATGGCTACACCTTC. The chain couples TRBV15 to TRBJ1-2, with 8 nucleotides matching TRBD1. The length of the CDR3 is 17 residues. Germline V gene sequence: CDR1 LNHNV, CDR2 YYDKDF (reference sequence). V gave up 5 bases and J gave up 3 bases; unmatched junction bases: 14.

The CDR3 DNA sequence: TGTGCCAGCAGCTTAGAATTTGGAGTCGGGGCTTTCTTT. This codes for CASSLEFGVGAFF. J is TRBJ1-1 and V is TRBV7-6; D is uncertain. This CDR3 region has 13 residues. Germline CDR1 reads SGHVS; CDR2 reads FNYEAQ. V was clipped by 1 base and J by 11 bases, with 14 bases between them.

The rearrangement joins TRBV4-1 to TRBJ2-7; D not resolved. There are 14 residues in the CDR3. Germline-derived CDR1 and CDR2 are MGHRA and YSYEKL. Trimming cost V 0 bases and J 2 bases, with 8 bases left between them. CDR3 DNA: TGCGCCAGCAGCCAAGATAGGGCAGCCTACGAGCAGTACTTC. It translates to CASSQDRAAYEQYF.

The J gene is TRBJ2-2, the V gene TRBV5-8; 7 bases agree with TRBD2. This CDR3 is built from 16 residues. Germline V gene lookup returns CDR1 SGHTS and CDR2 YDEGEE. The V segment lost 6 bases and the J segment 5 bases; nucleotides outside the gene matches: 13. Here the CDR3 reads CASTPRPSGRTGELFF. The CDR3 bases are TGTGCCAGCACTCCTCGGCCTAGCGGTCGAACCGGGGAGCTGTTTTTT.

The V call is TRBV4-1, the J call TRBJ1-1; the D is unclear. Trimming took 4 bases from V and 6 from J, leaving 18 bases between them. CDR1 is MGHRA, CDR2 YSYEKL, per germline. This CDR3 is 15 amino acids long. CDR3 DNA sequence: TGCGCCAGCAGCCCGGAACCGGGTCTCGAGGCTGAAGCTTTCTTT. Protein product: CASSPEPGLEAEAFF.

The gene calls are TRBV30 and TRBJ1-2, with 9 bases identical to TRBD1. The CDR3 consists of 14 residues. The germline CDR1 and CDR2 sequences are GTSNPN and SVGIG (reference sequence). J lost 5 bases, V lost 5 bases, and 9 bases had no gene match. DNA of the CDR3: TGTGCCTGGGACAGGGGGGTAAAAGGGTATGGCTACACCTTC. This codes for CAWDRGVKGYGYTF.

The V gene is TRBV19, the J gene TRBJ1-5; no firm D call. CDR3 length equals 18 residues. Trimming shortened V by 5 bases and J by 0 bases, and 20 bases separated the two germline ends. Germline CDR1 is LNHDA and CDR2 is SQIVND (reference sequence). CDR3 protein: CASSVRPDTLYSNQPQHF. The DNA of the CDR3 is TGTGCCAGTAGTGTCCGACCGGATACGTTATATAGCAATCAGCCCCAGCATTTT.

V is TRBV6-1 and J is TRBJ2-1; 9 bases are a match to TRBD1. The CDR3 is 15 amino acids. Trimming at V came to 5 bases and at J to 8 bases, leaving 10 bases not matched to a gene. Germline V lookup: CDR1 MNHNS, CDR2 SASEGT. The CDR3 sequence: CASSTGTGPWDEQFF. Written as DNA, the CDR3 is TGTGCCAGCAGTACCGGGACAGGGCCATGGGATGAGCAGTTCTTC.

This chain uses TRBV12-3 or TRBV12-4 with TRBJ1-1, with D possibly being TRBD1 (6 bases). The CDR3 covers 16 residues. Trimming took off 6 bases at V and 0 bases at J, with 17 bases between the two ends. CDR3: CASSFARGRMNTEAFF. In nucleotides, the CDR3 is TGTGCCAGCAGCTTTGCCCGGGGGCGGATGAACACTGAAGCTTTCTTT.

This clonotype was counted a few times. CDR3 protein: CASSEYFGSYEQYF. The CDR3 nucleotides are TGTGCCAGCAGTGAATACTTTGGCAGCTACGAGCAGTACTTC. The V call is TRBV25-1, the J call TRBJ2-7, with D hard to call. The V gene's germline CDR1 is MGHDK and CDR2 SYGVNS. The CDR3 consists of 14 residues. Trimming pared 0 bases from V and 3 bases from J, leaving 9 bases between.

This chain links TRBV4-1 with TRBJ2-1; TRBD2 agrees at 7 bases. This CDR3 region has 15 residues. Germline V CDR1 and CDR2: MGHRA, YSYEKL. V gave up 0 bases and J gave up 3 bases; unmatched junction bases: 2. CDR3: CASSQERTSYNEQFF. The CDR3 DNA is TGCGCCAGCAGCCAAGAAAGGACTAGCTACAATGAGCAGTTCTTC.

The chain employs TRBV12-3 or TRBV12-4 and TRBJ2-7; D is uncertain. Trimming removed 0 bases at V and 12 bases at J, with 21 bases between. CDR3 length equals 15 residues. The CDR3 reads CASSLALSRPSLPYF. DNA of the CDR3: TGTGCCAGCAGTTTAGCGCTAAGTCGTCCTTCCCTGCCGTACTTC.

The sample holds a few counts of this clonotype. The J gene is TRBJ2-7, the V gene TRBV11-1; D is tentatively TRBD1 or TRBD2 (6 bases each). The CDR3 is 17 amino acids. Germline CDR1 SGHAT, CDR2 FQDESV (reference sequence). V lost 5 bases, J lost 3 bases, and 23 bases lay in between. The CDR3 DNA follows: TGTGCCAGCAGCCTGGGGGGCAGCGGTAAAAGCGTCTACGAGCAGTACTTC. It translates to CASSLGGSGKSVYEQYF.

The gene calls are TRBV10-3 and TRBJ1-2; D possibly corresponds to TRBD1 (5 bases). Germline assignment: CDR1 ENHRY and CDR2 SYGVKD. The CDR3 is 15 residues long. V lost 2 bases, J lost 4 bases, and 14 bases lay in between. CDR3 loop: CAISERRDGSYGYTF. The CDR3 bases are TGTGCCATCAGTGAGCGAAGGGACGGAAGCTATGGCTACACCTTC.

V is TRBV6-5 and J is TRBJ2-2, with D perhaps matching TRBD1 or TRBD2 (5 bases each). Deletions cut 7 bases from V and 0 bases from J, with 9 bases between. The CDR3 has 14 amino acids. Germline-derived CDR1 and CDR2 are MNHEY and SVGAGI. The CDR3, as DNA: TGTGCCAGCATGTCGGGACCGAACACCGGGGAGCTGTTTTTT. Amino acid sequence: CASMSGPNTGELFF.

The rearrangement joins TRBV4-1 to TRBJ2-7; D gene ambiguous. Germline loops: CDR1 MGHRA, CDR2 YSYEKL. The CDR3 sequence is 15 residues long. The V and J ends lost 1 base and 6 bases respectively, with 16 bases between them. The CDR3 reads CASSQVGPGSGEQYF. The DNA of the CDR3 is TGCGCCAGCAGCCAAGTAGGGCCCGGTTCGGGCGAGCAGTACTTC.

This sequence joins TRBV27 and TRBJ2-2, with D perhaps matching TRBD1 (6 bases). Between the trimmed V and J ends, which lost 6 bases and 4 bases, there was a span of 12 bases. The CDR3 sequence is 14 residues long. In germline, CDR1 is MNHEY, CDR2 SMNVEV (reference sequence). CDR3 amino acids: CASRTGTSTGELFF. CDR3 in DNA: TGTGCCAGCAGAACCGGGACATCCACCGGGGAGCTGTTTTTT.

The CDR3, as DNA: TGTGCCAGCAGCTTAGATCCCGCCTCAGGGGTCAATTCACCCCTCCACTTT. Translated: CASSLDPASGVNSPLHF. This chain uses TRBV11-2 with TRBJ1-6, with D tentatively TRBD1 (6 bases). Trimming removed 0 bases from V and 7 bases from J, with 16 bases in between. This CDR3 has 17 residues. Per the germline V gene, CDR1 is SGHAT and CDR2 is FQNNGV.

CDR3 nucleotide sequence: TGTGCCAGCAGGGAAAGGGAGATCGACTACGAGCAGTACTTC. It is translated as CASREREIDYEQYF. The chain uses TRBV6-2 or TRBV6-3 and TRBJ2-7, with D tentatively TRBD2 (5 bases). CDR1 is MNHEY and CDR2 is SVGEGT in the germline V gene. The V and J ends lost 6 bases and 3 bases respectively, with 15 bases between them. This CDR3 is 14 amino acids long.